The 20 T cell receptor beta chains given below trace back to one sample, sequenced in a study of human T cells and chemical hapten exposure. Noted time point: pre-sensitization, week 0. Treatment: therapeutic diphenylcyclopropenone sensitization with weekly scalp DPC. TCRdb called the RACE reads again in MiXCR, with one record for every CDR3 protein. Among more than 250,000 distinct CDR3 sequences listed, almost 8% were seen once. The material was whole blood, obtained in connection with sensitization to the hapten diphenylcyclopropenone (DPC). These TCRs come from a man younger than 35 with alopecia areata. Some clones in this sample may be carry-over from other donors' samples.

This clonotype was seen only a few times. This chain connects TRBV4-1 to TRBJ2-6, with D tentatively TRBD1 (5 bases). Trimming removed 2 bases from V and 2 bases from J, with 10 bases in between. The CDR3 consists of 16 residues. CDR1 and CDR2 (germline): MGHRA, YSYEKL. In DNA, the CDR3 is TGCGCCAGCAGCCAAACGGACAAGCCTGGGGCCAACGTCCTGACTTTC. Protein sequence: CASSQTDKPGANVLTF.

This chain links TRBV10-3 with TRBJ1-5; the D is unclear. The CDR3 consists of 12 residues. V lost 8 bases and J lost 1, with 6 bases in between. CDR1 ENHRY and CDR2 SYGVKD come from the germline V gene. The CDR3 is CAIGPSNQPQHF. The CDR3 nucleotides read TGTGCCATCGGCCCGAGCAATCAGCCCCAGCATTTT.

This clonotype has just a few counts. V gene TRBV5-6 combines with J gene TRBJ2-6, with a tentative D call TRBD1 (5 bases). The V gene lost 1 base and the J gene lost 0 bases, with 14 bases spanning the gap. The CDR3 spans 18 residues. Germline loops: CDR1 SGHDT, CDR2 YYEEEE. The CDR3 nucleotides are TGTGCCAGCAGCTTGCCCTCTATTCAGGGCTCTGGGGCCAACGTCCTGACTTTC. It translates to CASSLPSIQGSGANVLTF.

This clonotype has just a few counts. The rearrangement links TRBV28 to TRBJ1-5; the D is unclear. V was cut by 11 bases and J by 0 bases, with 17 bases left in between. From germline, CDR1 is MDHEN and CDR2 SYDVKM. This CDR3 has 15 amino acids. For the CDR3, the DNA is TGTGCCTCAGAACCGGGAGACTATAGCAATCAGCCCCAGCATTTT. Residues: CASEPGDYSNQPQHF.

The V call is TRBV5-5, the J call TRBJ2-3; no reliable D call. The CDR3 contains 13 residues. Germline V gives CDR1 SGHKS, CDR2 YYEKEE (reference sequence). Between the trimmed V and J ends, which lost 7 bases and 3 bases, there was a span of 12 bases. The CDR3 bases are TGTGCCAGCTACCTACCCGCAACAGATACGCAGTATTTT. It translates to CASYLPATDTQYF.

This clonotype was seen a few times. The V call is TRBV6-1, the J call TRBJ2-7; possible D gene TRBD1, 6 bases. The V gene's germline CDR1 is MNHNS and CDR2 SASEGT. V gave up 6 bases and J gave up 5 bases, with 17 bases separating them. This CDR3 is 14 amino acids long. The CDR3 DNA sequence: TGTGCCAGCAGCGTTAACAGGGCGGAGAACGAGCAGTACTTC. This translates into CASSVNRAENEQYF.

The chain employs TRBV7-9 and TRBJ1-6; D call uncertain. In germline, CDR1 is SEHNR, CDR2 FQNEAQ (reference sequence). With 1 base removed from V and 3 bases from J, the gap between germline ends came to 10 bases. There are 16 residues in the CDR3. CDR3 nucleotides: TGTGCCAGCAGCTTAGTTGGGATAAGCTATAATTCACCCCTCCACTTT. It encodes CASSLVGISYNSPLHF.

This clonotype was detected a few times. The chain employs TRBV4-3 and TRBJ2-3; no clear D. The germline V gene has CDR1 LGHNA and CDR2 YSLEER. V shed 4 bases and J shed 1 base, with 15 bases lying between them. The CDR3 runs to 16 residues. The CDR3: CASSPGWAVRTDTQYF. The CDR3 nucleotides are TGCGCCAGCAGCCCCGGTTGGGCCGTCCGCACAGATACGCAGTATTTT.

The chain carries TRBV6-2 or TRBV6-3 and TRBJ1-2; D possibly corresponds to TRBD1 (6 bases). CDR1 MNHEY and CDR2 SVGEGT come from the germline V gene. The V and J ends lost 2 bases and 3 bases respectively, with 16 bases between them. This CDR3 has 16 amino acids. The DNA for the CDR3 is TGTGCCAGCAGTTACGGGGGACACCTCACCTACTATGGCTACACCTTC. Its translation: CASSYGGHLTYYGYTF.

In its sample, this clonotype was seen a few times. The V call is TRBV12-3 or TRBV12-4, the J call TRBJ2-3; 9 bases are shared with TRBD2. The V and J ends lost 10 bases and 0 bases, in that order; junction bases with no gene match: 17. This CDR3 spans 18 amino acids. The CDR3 is CATTVRAGGPSSTDTQYF. The CDR3, as DNA: TGTGCCACTACAGTTCGGGCGGGGGGGCCCTCTAGCACAGATACGCAGTATTTT.

The chain recombines TRBV28 with TRBJ2-7, with 11 bases matching TRBD2. The ends lost 4 bases at V and 2 bases at J; junction bases unmatched: 7. Per the germline V gene, CDR1 is MDHEN and CDR2 is SYDVKM. CDR3 size: 16 residues. This CDR3 is CASSSPGLAVPYEQYF. The CDR3, as DNA: TGTGCCAGCAGTTCCCCGGGACTAGCGGTCCCCTACGAGCAGTACTTC. The whole variable domain, filled in from reference TRBV28 and TRBJ2-7, reads DVKVTQSSRYLVKRTGEKVFLECVQDMDHENMFWYRQDPGLGLRLIYFSYDVKMKEKGDIPEGYSVSREKKERFSLILESASTNQTSMYLCASSSPGLAVPYEQYFGPGTRLTVT.

The chain uses TRBV9 and TRBJ2-7, with D perhaps matching TRBD2 (5 bases). CDR1 is SGDLS, CDR2 YYNGEE, per germline. The V end lost 3 bases, the J end lost 1 base, and 11 bases lay between the germline ends. This CDR3 is built from 14 residues. CDR3 bases: TGTGCCAGCAGCGATAGGACTCAGTCCTACGAGCAGTACTTC. It encodes CASSDRTQSYEQYF.

This chain connects TRBV24-1 to TRBJ2-2; D remains unclear. CDR3 length equals 14 residues. CDR1 is KGHDR and CDR2 is SFDVKD in the germline V gene. The germline V and J ends were trimmed by 1 base and 5 bases, with 7 bases remaining between them. The CDR3 DNA sequence: TGTGCCACCAGTGATTTAAGGCCTACCGGGGAGCTGTTTTTT. Encoded protein: CATSDLRPTGELFF.

This CDR3 reads CASSYDRKNQPQHF. The CDR3 DNA is TGTGCCAGCAGTTACGACAGGAAAAATCAGCCCCAGCATTTT. The genes are TRBV12-3 or TRBV12-4 and TRBJ1-5; possible D gene TRBD1, 6 bases. The CDR3 has 14 amino acids. The V end lost 4 bases, the J end lost 4 bases, and 11 bases lay between the germline ends.

This clonotype was observed a few times. The chain couples TRBV7-2 to TRBJ2-1, with 9 bases aligning to TRBD1. Germline lookup yields CDR1 SGHTA and CDR2 FQGNSA. The CDR3 contains 13 residues. J lost 10 bases, V lost 4 bases, and 5 bases had no gene match. The CDR3, as DNA: TGTGCCAGCAGCTCAGACAGGGGGAAAGAGCAGTTCTTC. This translates into CASSSDRGKEQFF.

This clonotype was seen ten or more times. The chain employs TRBV6-5 and TRBJ1-5; no definite D call. The V end was cut by 0 bases, the J end by 2 bases, with 11 bases between. The CDR3 is made up of 16 amino acids. CDR1 and CDR2 (germline): MNHEY, SVGAGI. The CDR3 here is CASSYSYESRNQPQHF. The CDR3 nucleotides read TGTGCCAGCAGTTACTCGTATGAGAGCCGCAATCAGCCCCAGCATTTT.

The V gene is TRBV15, the J gene TRBJ2-1; TRBD2 agrees at 7 bases. V trimming: 0 bases; J trimming: 4 bases; junction bases outside the gene matches: 9. The CDR3 extends over 17 amino acids. Germline CDR1 LNHNV, CDR2 YYDKDF (reference sequence). CDR3 sequence: CATSRDLGTISYNEQFF. The DNA of the CDR3 is TGTGCCACCAGCAGAGATCTTGGGACTATCAGTTACAATGAGCAGTTCTTC.

This clonotype was observed at least ten times. The chain has TRBV2 and TRBJ1-6; TRBD1 is a possible D gene (5 bases). The V end was cut by 2 bases, the J end by 9 bases, with 14 bases between. Germline CDR1 SNHLY, CDR2 FYNNEI. This CDR3 has 15 amino acids. CDR3 coding DNA: TGTGCCAGCAGTGAAACATATCAGGGTGGTTCACCCCTCCACTTT. It is translated as CASSETYQGGSPLHF.

This clonotype was picked up many times. The chain has TRBV3-1 and TRBJ2-7; 9 nucleotides line up with TRBD1. The germline gives CDR1 LGHDT, CDR2 YNNKEL (reference sequence). V lost 4 bases and J lost 2; bases outside the gene matches: 6. The CDR3 extends over 15 amino acids. The CDR3 is CASSLTGQGTYEQYF. CDR3 nucleotides: TGTGCCAGCAGCCTTACGGGACAGGGAACCTACGAGCAGTACTTC.

Concerning this clonotype itself: The junction shows a germline mismatch at one end, possibly a read error. V usage is TRBV7-2 and J usage is TRBJ1-6; 7 bases match TRBD1. CDR3 length: 14 residues. CDR1 and CDR2 from the germline V gene are SGHTA and FQGNSA. The chain's CDR3 is CVSSTPGTADRPHF. The CDR3 nucleotides are TGTGTCAGCAGCACCCCCGGGACAGCCGATAGGCCCCACTTT. Looking up the rest from reference TRBV7-2 and TRBJ1-6 gives the full variable domain: GAGVSQSPSNKVTEKGKDVELRCDPISGHTALYWYRQSLGQGLEFLIYFQGNSAPDKSGLPSDRFSAERTGGSVSTLTIQRTQQEDSAVYLCVSSTPGTADRPHFGNGTRLTVT.